The TCR beta chain under discussion was sequenced for a study of lymphopenia after photon versus proton radiotherapy. This CDR3 region has 16 residues. With 0 bases clipped from V and 5 bases from J, the junction kept 6 bases outside the gene matches. CDR1 and CDR2 from the germline V gene are SGHRS and YFSETQ. Data came from immunoSEQ multiplex PCR; TCRdb stores just in-frame clones and leaves some out. Of roughly 36,000 clones listed, 90% are singletons. The TCR comes from a woman in her fifties or sixties with pancreatic cancer. The V call is TRBV5-1, the J call TRBJ2-7; 12 bases agree with TRBD1. The source material was peripheral blood, sampled from a patient treated with photon-based radiotherapy. For the CDR3, the DNA is TGCGCCAGCAGCTTGGCCGGGGACAGGGGGCCAAACGAGCAGTACTTC. This codes for CASSLAGDRGPNEQYF. Based on the CDR3 plus reference TRBV5-1 and TRBJ2-7, the full variable domain is KAGVTQTPRYLIKTRGQQVTLSCSPISGHRSVSWYQQTPGQGLQFLFEYFSETQRNKGNFPGRFSGRQFSNSRSEMNVSTLELGDSALYLCASSLAGDRGPNEQYFGPGTRLTVT.